Listed below are T cell receptor beta chains from one sample, sequenced in a study of Ad26.COV2.S vaccination and SARS-CoV-2 variants. Sequenced by immunoSEQ multiplex PCR; TCRdb stores in-frame clones only, minus some. The sample has roughly 350,000 clones, about 88% seen once; the top ten hold about 6.4%. Sample: peripheral blood, taken in a trial of Ad26.COV2.S vaccine versus placebo. Receptors originate from a person aged 18-65 years who received the Ad26.COV2.S COVID-19 vaccine or a placebo. Both conserved end residues are part of each CDR3. The D gene is left open where the match is weak. A clone size is listed for some rows: how often the clone was seen (once, few, many), or a class if it is expanded.

abundance	v_gene	j_gene	d_gene	CDR3aa	CDR3nt
-	TRBV3-1/TRBV3-2	TRBJ2-7	-	CASSQGGLFHEQYF	TGTGCCAGCAGCCAAGGGGGTTTGTTCCACGAGCAGTACTTC
once	TRBV7-2	TRBJ2-7	TRBD2	CASSLMASGVDEQYF	TGTGCCAGCAGCTTAATGGCTAGCGGGGTTGACGAGCAGTACTTC
-	TRBV5-1	TRBJ2-5	TRBD1	CASSLGVVGGGYQETQYF	TGCGCCAGCAGCTTGGGTGTCGTAGGGGGCGGGTACCAAGAGACCCAGTACTTC
-	TRBV7-9	TRBJ1-1	-	CASSLVRGNTEAFF	TGTGCCAGCAGCTTAGTTCGGGGGAACACTGAAGCTTTCTTT
-	TRBV4-2	TRBJ1-2	-	CASSQEGKGYGYTF	TGTGCCAGCAGCCAAGAGGGGAAGGGGTATGGCTACACCTTC
-	TRBV6-4	TRBJ1-5	-	CASSDNGGNQPQHF	TGTGCCAGCAGTGATAACGGAGGCAATCAGCCCCAGCATTTT
-	TRBV30	TRBJ2-3	-	CAWSVRADTQYF	TGTGCCTGGAGTGTACGGGCAGATACGCAGTATTTT
-	TRBV7-2	TRBJ1-2	-	CASSPPTAISGTYGYTF	TGTGCCAGCAGCCCTCCTACTGCAATTTCCGGGACGTATGGCTACACCTTC
-	TRBV15	TRBJ2-7	-	CATSREQQSPLSSYEQYF	TGTGCCACCAGCAGAGAACAGCAGAGTCCACTCAGCTCCTACGAGCAGTACTTC
-	TRBV9	TRBJ2-1	-	CASSVGSGNDEQFF	TGTGCCAGCAGCGTAGGATCCGGGAACGATGAGCAGTTCTTC
-	TRBV5-6	TRBJ2-7	-	CASRPVGVNEQYF	TGTGCCAGCAGACCTGTGGGGGTGAACGAGCAGTACTTC
-	TRBV7-9	TRBJ2-5	-	CASSLAGGQETQYF	TGTGCCAGCAGCTTAGCGGGGGGGCAGGAGACCCAGTACTTC
-	TRBV28	TRBJ2-1	TRBD2	CASSSLRSGGFYNEQFF	TGTGCCAGCAGTTCCCTCCGATCGGGAGGGTTCTACAATGAGCAGTTCTTC
-	TRBV2	TRBJ1-5	-	CASSDKGRNQPQHF	TGTGCCAGCAGTGACAAGGGGAGGAATCAGCCCCAGCATTTT
-	TRBV7-8	TRBJ2-1	-	CASSLGRTNEQFF	TGTGCCAGCAGCCTGGGGAGAACGAATGAGCAGTTCTTC
-	TRBV7-9	TRBJ2-7	TRBD2	CASSSPGLAGLDYEQYF	TGTGCCAGCAGCTCACCGGGACTAGCGGGACTTGACTACGAGCAGTACTTC
-	TRBV5-4	TRBJ2-5	TRBD2	CASKVAGARGETQYF	TGTGCCAGCAAAGTAGCGGGAGCGAGGGGAGAGACCCAGTACTTC
-	TRBV11-2	TRBJ2-3	TRBD2	CASRASAGGPRTQYF	TGTGCCAGCAGAGCCTCTGCGGGGGGGCCTCGGACGCAGTATTTT
-	TRBV24-1	TRBJ1-2	-	CATSEPGVGYTF	TGTGCCACCAGTGAGCCAGGGGTGGGCTACACCTTC
-	TRBV5-6	TRBJ2-7	-	CASSPHERTYYEQYF	TGTGCCAGCAGCCCCCATGAAAGGACGTACTACGAGCAGTACTTC
-	TRBV2	TRBJ1-2	-	CASSVISRNYGYTF	TGTGCCAGCAGTGTGATCTCAAGAAACTATGGCTACACCTTC
-	TRBV6-4	TRBJ2-3	-	CASSEGQGADTQYF	TGTGCCAGCAGTGAAGGGCAGGGTGCAGATACGCAGTATTTT
-	TRBV7-9	TRBJ1-1	-	CASSPGVANTEAFF	TGTGCCAGCAGCCCCGGGGTAGCGAACACTGAAGCTTTCTTT
-	TRBV30	TRBJ1-3	TRBD1	CAWRTTGGSGNTIYF	TGTGCCTGGAGGACCACAGGGGGCTCTGGAAACACCATATATTTT
-	TRBV27	TRBJ1-6	-	CASSWSRGESPLHF	TGTGCCAGCAGTTGGAGCAGGGGAGAATCACCCCTCCACTTT
-	TRBV30	TRBJ1-3	-	CAWSAYLRARSGNTIYF	TGTGCCTGGAGTGCCTACCTACGGGCGCGCTCTGGAAACACCATATATTTT
-	TRBV28	TRBJ2-3	-	CASSLSFGANTDTQYF	TGTGCCAGCAGCTTATCGTTTGGCGCCAACACAGATACGCAGTATTTT
-	TRBV9	TRBJ1-2	-	CASSVEQGNYGYTF	TGTGCCAGCAGCGTAGAACAGGGTAACTATGGCTACACCTTC
once	TRBV27	TRBJ2-4	-	CASSSPGAQNIQYF	TGTGCCAGCAGTTCCCCCGGAGCTCAAAACATTCAGTACTTC
-	TRBV7-2	TRBJ1-1	-	CASSLLGLNTEAFF	TGTGCCAGCAGCTTACTCGGTCTTAACACTGAAGCTTTCTTT
-	TRBV28	TRBJ2-7	-	CASSRSRWGEQYF	TGTGCCAGCAGTAGATCGCGTTGGGGCGAGCAGTACTTC
-	TRBV19	TRBJ1-5	-	CASSIKGRGYSNQPQHF	TGTGCCAGTAGTATAAAGGGGAGGGGATATAGCAATCAGCCCCAGCATTTT
-	TRBV28	TRBJ2-6	-	CASSSGRAGANVLTF	TGTGCCAGCAGTTCTGGACGGGCTGGGGCCAACGTCCTGACTTTC
once	TRBV28	TRBJ2-7	TRBD1	CASSGPGTALYEQYF	TGTGCCAGCAGCGGACCCGGGACAGCCCTATACGAGCAGTACTTC
-	TRBV4-2	TRBJ1-2	-	CASSQGFGENYGYTF	TGTGCCAGCAGCCAAGGGTTTGGGGAGAACTATGGCTACACCTTC
-	TRBV7-9	TRBJ2-5	TRBD1	CASSSTGYTQYF	TGTGCCAGCAGCTCGACAGGGTACACCCAGTACTTC
-	TRBV5-6	TRBJ1-1	-	CASSLVDRPNTEAFF	TGTGCCAGCAGCTTGGTAGACAGACCTAACACTGAAGCTTTCTTT
-	TRBV5-1	TRBJ1-6	-	CASSLEAGSNSPLHF	TGCGCCAGCAGCTTGGAGGCGGGAAGTAATTCACCCCTCCACTTT
-	TRBV7-6	TRBJ2-2	-	CASSLILGGDSGELFF	TGTGCCAGCAGCTTAATATTGGGCGGGGACTCCGGGGAGCTGTTTTTT
-	TRBV28	TRBJ2-2	-	CASSLSVGGPGTGELFF	TGTGCCAGCAGTTTATCAGTCGGGGGACCGGGGACCGGGGAGCTGTTTTTT
-	TRBV6-5	TRBJ2-3	-	CASSYEGGIRTDTQYF	TGTGCCAGCAGTTACGAGGGGGGGATTCGCACAGATACGCAGTATTTT
-	TRBV7-2	TRBJ2-3	TRBD2	CASSYPGSGAGDTQYF	TGTGCCAGCAGCTATCCGGGTAGCGGGGCGGGTGATACGCAGTATTTT
-	TRBV7-3	TRBJ2-7	-	CASSSSDSSYEQYF	TGTGCCAGCAGCTCCTCCGACAGCTCCTACGAGCAGTACTTC
-	TRBV6-5	TRBJ2-2	TRBD1	CASRTHPGQFAELFF	TGTGCCAGCAGAACCCACCCGGGACAGTTTGCGGAGCTGTTTTTT
once	TRBV5-1	TRBJ2-7	TRBD1	CASSLVGTGDEQYF	TGCGCCAGCAGCTTGGTAGGGACAGGGGACGAGCAGTACTTC
-	TRBV7-9	TRBJ2-1	-	CASSRDSGYNEQFF	TGTGCCAGCAGTCGGGACTCCGGCTACAATGAGCAGTTCTTC
-	TRBV5-1	TRBJ2-7	-	CASSLEMDSWDEQYF	TGCGCCAGCAGCTTGGAAATGGATTCGTGGGACGAGCAGTACTTC
-	TRBV4-1	TRBJ2-7	TRBD1	CASSQPYRGQGNEQYF	TGCGCCAGCAGCCAACCCTACAGGGGGCAAGGGAACGAGCAGTACTTC
-	TRBV12-3/TRBV12-4	TRBJ1-6	-	CASSPLQNSPLHF	TGTGCCAGCAGTCCCTTACAGAATTCACCCCTCCACTTT
-	TRBV24-1	TRBJ1-5	-	CATSNDVNQPQHF	TGTGCCACCAGTAACGACGTCAATCAGCCCCAGCATTTT